This T cell receptor (beta chain) stems from a study of regulatory T cells in long-lasting Graves disease (dated by TCRdb to the early 2020s). With respect to the entire study: Patients with newly diagnosed Graves' disease had been on antithyroid drugs for under 3 months. The study was conducted in China and was registered as a clinical trial. Peripheral blood TCR sequencing and RNA sequencing compared persistent Graves' disease patients with newly diagnosed Graves' disease patients. A total of roughly 33 samples underwent TCR sequencing: some 13 from persistent and around 20 from newly diagnosed Graves' disease patients.

The paper as a whole reports these results and caveats: More public clonotypes were shared among persistent patients (fewer than 3,000) than among newly diagnosed patients (roughly 1,000). The small sample size was acknowledged by the authors as a limitation that may reduce accuracy. Compared with newly diagnosed patients, patients with persistent Graves' disease had lower TCR Shannon entropy and fewer highly expanded clones, which suggests clonal expansion. Only the TCR beta chain was sequenced and analyzed. Peripheral blood alone was examined, since thyroid tissue, which constituted the primary lesion, could not be accessed. Preferential use of TRBV28, TRBJ1-2 and TRBJ2-5 was observed in persistent disease, whereas TRBV20-1 and TRBJ2-1 were favored in newly diagnosed disease.

This clonotype showed up many times. The clone's antigen remains unknown. No base-level quality is on record; no much larger clone is a single base apart. Taken with the paper, the label for time point translates to: newly diagnosed GD, antithyroid drugs for less than 3 months. RNA was extracted from PBMCs in TRIzol for both TCR sequencing and RNA sequencing. The diagnosis of Graves' disease followed American Thyroid Association guidelines. Patients were recruited from an endocrinology department in Xi'an, China. From each patient, 7.5 to 10 milliliters of peripheral blood was collected into an EDTA anticoagulant tube. Ficoll Paque Plus density gradient separation was used to isolate PBMCs, and no further T cell sorting was performed. An Agilent 2100 Bioanalyzer and agarose gel were used to check RNA quality, and a NanoDrop 2000 was used to measure RNA concentration. Libraries were constructed by multiplex PCR. Sequenced using an Illumina HiSeq 4000. iRepertoire HTBI primers and Arm-PCR amplification of CDR3 regions were used to construct TCR beta libraries. PCR products were gel purified before sequencing. The original methods were these. Gene usage analysis of CDR3 amino acid clonotypes relied on the roughly 64 TRBV and around 14 TRBJ segments identified across samples. COPE and FqMerger were used to merge filtered high-quality paired reads into contigs. BLAST was used to align contigs to IMGT TRBV, TRBD and TRBJ reference genes, with CDR3 defined following IMGT. Highly expanded clones were defined as clonotypes with a frequency above 0.1%. Repertoire diversity was measured by Shannon entropy, and V-J evenness by the Gini coefficient. Clonotypes shared by more than one individual were considered public. TCRdb trimmed the raw reads at Q25, called clones with MiXCR and kept productive beta chains. Here each entry gathers all rows of one CDR3 protein and keeps the most common genes and DNA. These V and J calls rely on TCRdb rather than the paper's analysis. This sample is represented by a few hundred thousand distinct CDR3 sequences; roughly 17% of them were singletons. The ten largest clonotypes hold just under 30% of the sample.

Taken from the germline V gene (reference sequence), the CDR1 and CDR2 loops are DFQATT and SNEGSKA. The CDR3 contains 13 residues, cysteine and phenylalanine counted. The kept DNA is CDR3 alone, 39 bases in frame from the first base. V lost 3 bases and J lost 5 bases, and the count of bases not matched to a germline gene is 4. These data also formed part of another study, on T cells in Graves' hyperthyroidism and ophthalmopathy. Per that second paper: Stable Graves' hyperthyroidism was defined as no progression to ophthalmopathy during 18 months of follow-up. Hyperthyroidism patients were aged 18 to 65 years and newly diagnosed, with disease duration of less than 2 months. Patients with uncontrolled infections, other autoimmune diseases, pregnancy or lactation were excluded. Clinical symptoms, serum thyroxine and TRAb, thyroid ultrasound, and orbital computed tomography formed the basis for the diagnoses. The first round of RT-PCR for the TCR CDR3 was performed with the HTBI primer set and the Qiagen OneStep RT-PCR kit. Blood samples also contained most of the expanded thyroid clonotypes (frequency above 0.001), which suggests that blood repertoires may reflect thyroid immune responses. In cross-validation, a model built on a 13 V-J signature told ophthalmopathy apart from stable hyperthyroidism with under 90% sensitivity and about 81% specificity, and in testing the same model reached 80%/75%. In validation, progression to ophthalmopathy was predicted by the model with 70.59% sensitivity and 72.22% specificity, a median of about 6.4 months before onset. To identify distinguishing TCR V-J signatures, a discovery cohort of 100 patients was used, comprising some 45 with Graves' ophthalmopathy and some 57 with stable Graves' hyperthyroidism. Whether ophthalmopathy could be predicted prospectively was tested in an independent validation cohort made up of some 20 hyperthyroidism patients plus 17 patients who later progressed to ophthalmopathy. The roughly 99 discovery patients were divided at random into training and test sets in a 7:3 ratio. In more than 5 Graves' hyperthyroidism patients, the study also compared T-cell repertoires from thyroid tissue with T-cell repertoires from blood. After sampling, hyperthyroidism patients received methimazole starting at 30 mg daily, and ophthalmopathy patients received high-dose intravenous methylprednisolone. The libraries were constructed in a second round of multiplex PCR and then size-selected and purified. Sequencing of the libraries was done on an Illumina HiSeq2000 using paired-end 100 bp reads. SOAPnuke was used to process the raw data, removing reads that contained adapters or uncalled bases, had a mean Phred below 15, or lacked an exact match to the constant primer or identifier. High-quality paired reads were merged with COPE v1.2.5, and unique nucleotide sequences were defined as clonotypes. Clonotypes were aligned to IMGT TRBV, TRBD and TRBJ reference segments using MiTCR v1.1. Only V-J combinations with frequency above 0.0001, covering 99.2% of repertoires, were analysed. A TCS score was defined as the ratio between F50 (clonal expansion) and ExV (chaos), using BLOSUM62-based TCRdist between CDR3 peptides within each V-J. Welch's t-statistics and random forest reduced fewer than 600 V-J features to 10 to 15, which were used in a naive Bayes classifier (R e1071). Sample size was not statistically predetermined, and investigators were not blinded to group allocation. The paper reports TCR Vbeta CDR3 sequencing of 130 to 150 peripheral blood samples: under 45 ophthalmopathy, some 80 hyperthyroidism and around 17 progressor patients.

This clonotype originated in a man aged 35 to 55 with Graves disease. Donor details come from another sample of the same person, matched by shared clones. Recombination linked TRBV20-1 to TRBJ2-5; TRBD2 lines up with 9 middle nucleotides. Sequenced here: peripheral blood mononuclear cells (PBMCs), sampled at new diagnosis, from a patient treated with antithyroid drugs. The CDR3 protein sequence reads: CSASIAGAETQYF. Read as DNA, the sequence is TGCAGTGCTAGTATAGCGGGGGCGGAGACCCAGTACTTC.